These T cell receptor beta chains were read from a single sample in a study of blood T cell repertoires in COVID-19. Clones were read by immunoSEQ multiplex PCR, and TCRdb kept only the in-frame ones, dropping some. The table records around 380,000 clones, roughly 86% of them present only once. What was sequenced was PBMCs or T cells enriched from blood (not recorded which). These receptors were obtained from a man aged 25 to 40 who had recovered from COVID-19. Both conserved end residues are part of each CDR3. Each record gives: V gene, D gene, clone size, J gene, CDR3 DNA, CDR3 protein. A D gene is named only where the DNA matches it firmly. Some rows mark clone size as missing; the rest say once, few, many or name a class of expanded clone.

>TRBV19|TRBD2|.|TRBJ2-5
TGTGCCAGTAGACGAGCGGGACTAGCGGGGGAAGAGACCCAGTACTTC
CASRRAGLAGEETQYF
>TRBV30|.|.|TRBJ1-2
TGTGCCTTTCAACCAGGCTATGGCTACACCTTC
CAFQPGYGYTF
>TRBV19|.|.|TRBJ1-3
TGTGCCAGTAGTGTGACAGGAGCTGGAAACACCATATATTTT
CASSVTGAGNTIYF
>TRBV5-4|.|.|TRBJ2-3
TGTGCCACCCTACGTTCGACAGGCCTTAGCACAGATACGCAGTATTTT
CATLRSTGLSTDTQYF
>TRBV10-1|.|.|TRBJ1-1
TGCGCCAGCAGTGCCGGGAGGACTGAAGCTTTCTTT
CASSAGRTEAFF
>TRBV19|.|.|TRBJ1-5
TGTGCCAGTAGTAATTCCGTATCGAATCAGCCCCAGCATTTT
CASSNSVSNQPQHF
>TRBV7-2|TRBD2|.|TRBJ2-5
TGTGCCAGCAGCTTCCCCGGGACTACGTACCAAGAGACCCAGTACTTC
CASSFPGTTYQETQYF
>TRBV4-1|TRBD2|.|TRBJ2-1
TGCGCCAGCAGCCAGACTAGCGGTAATTACAATGAGCAGTTCTTC
CASSQTSGNYNEQFF
>TRBV7-9|TRBD1|.|TRBJ2-7
TGTGCCAGCAGCCAAACGGCGGACAGGGGATTCACCTACGAGCAGTACTTC
CASSQTADRGFTYEQYF
>TRBV19|TRBD1|.|TRBJ1-3
TGTGCCAGTAGTACCACAGGGGCTATCGGAAACACCATATATTTT
CASSTTGAIGNTIYF
>TRBV30|.|.|TRBJ1-5
TGTGCCTGGAGTGTACTAGGAGGTGGTCAGCCCCAGCATTTT
CAWSVLGGGQPQHF
>TRBV7-9|.|.|TRBJ1-3
TGTGCCAGCAGCTTAAGCGGGTCTGGAAACACCATATATTTT
CASSLSGSGNTIYF
>TRBV27|.|.|TRBJ1-2
TGTGCCAGCAGCCCGCGAGGGTTCGGGGGGCGTTATTATGGCTACACCTTC
CASSPRGFGGRYYGYTF
>TRBV28|.|few|TRBJ1-2
TGTGCCAGCAGTCCCCTACCCTATGGCTACACCTTC
CASSPLPYGYTF
>TRBV2|.|.|TRBJ1-2
TGTGCCAGCAGAGTAGAGGCGGGCGGCTACACCTTC
CASRVEAGGYTF